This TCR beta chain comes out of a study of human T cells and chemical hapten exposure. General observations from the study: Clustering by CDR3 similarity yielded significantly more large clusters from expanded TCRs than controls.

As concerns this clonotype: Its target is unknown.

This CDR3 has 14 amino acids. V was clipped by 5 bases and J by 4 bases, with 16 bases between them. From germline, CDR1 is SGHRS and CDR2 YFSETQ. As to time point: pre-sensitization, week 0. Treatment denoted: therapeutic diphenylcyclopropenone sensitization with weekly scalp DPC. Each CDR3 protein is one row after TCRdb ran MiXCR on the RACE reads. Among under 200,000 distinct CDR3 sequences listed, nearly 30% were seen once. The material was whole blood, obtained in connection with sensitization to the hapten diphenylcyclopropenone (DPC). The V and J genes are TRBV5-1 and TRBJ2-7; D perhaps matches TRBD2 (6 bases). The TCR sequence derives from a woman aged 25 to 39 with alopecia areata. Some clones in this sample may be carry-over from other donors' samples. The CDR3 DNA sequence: TGCGCCAGCAGGAGGACGGGAGAGGGGTACGAGCAGTACTTC. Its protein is CASRRTGEGYEQYF.